The source of this TCR beta chain is a study of blood T cell repertoires in COVID-19. Study at large: Sample material is recorded as cDNA or gDNA derived from T cells, B-cell-depleted T cells, or PBMCs.

Trimming removed 2 bases at V and 4 bases at J, with 11 bases between. CDR3 length: 14 amino acids. Germline CDR1 SGHTA, CDR2 FQGNSA. All recovered Cohort 3 donors got two negative PCRs, got clearance, or saw symptom resolution. Original analysis: Amplifying reference gene primers gave estimates of nucleated cell counts. Using immunoSEQ multiplex PCR, the repertoire was profiled, and TCRdb retains in-frame clones only, with some absent. Clone size and the V and J calls come from that table; the DNA yielded D and trimming. The repertoire holds 200,000 to 250,000 clones, with roughly 80% as singletons. This rearrangement joins TRBV7-2 to TRBJ1-2; no firm D call. Sequencing was performed on PBMCs or T cells enriched from blood (not recorded which). This clonotype was sampled from a man aged 55-75 years who had recovered from COVID-19. CDR3 nucleotides: TGTGCCAGCAGCTTAATGGCAGAATTCTATGGCTACACCTTC. It translates to CASSLMAEFYGYTF.